This paragraph reports one T cell receptor beta chain. This sample was taken from a study of blood T cell repertoires in COVID-19. Source study methods: Nucleated cell counts were estimated from reference gene primer amplification. Some clones are missing from TCRdb's copy, which holds only in-frame ones; the method was immunoSEQ multiplex PCR. V, J and clone size reflect that table, while D and trimming were determined from the DNA. Among approximately 140,000 clones, approximately 82% were seen once, and the ten largest hold nearly 15%. The CDR3 covers 14 residues. Sample: peripheral blood. This clonotype was sampled from a human donor with acute or convalescent COVID-19. The donor label of this sample is uncertain. The chain recombines TRBV21-1 with TRBJ1-6; the listed D gene, TRBD1, was not tested against the DNA. TRBV21-1 is given as a pseudogene. CDR3 protein: CASSRDRVESPLHF. CDR3 coding DNA: TGTGCCAGCAGCCGAGACAGGGTAGAATCACCCCTCCACTTT.